This TCR beta chain was identified in a study of CD8+ T cells in alopecia areata (dated by TCRdb to about 2018). Describing the broader study: The treated patients took part in an open-label pilot trial in which moderate-to-severe alopecia areata was treated with oral tofacitinib at 5 to 10 mg twice daily. Tofacitinib was given for 6 to 18 months, followed by 6 months of follow-up off drug to assess delayed response and recurrence. The SALT score, which quantifies the percentage of affected scalp surface area, was used to measure disease severity in treated patients. The study used high-throughput TCRbeta sequencing to examine T cell clonal expansion in alopecia areata, in both the C3H/HeJ mouse model and human patients. Scalp tissue and sorted CD4+ and CD8+ peripheral blood T cells from patchy and totalis/universalis alopecia areata patients and from healthy controls were covered by human TCRbeta sequencing. Patients on tofacitinib were biopsied at baseline and after 4 and 24 weeks of treatment, and several of the patients also had a later scalp biopsy. Scalp clonality was compared among normal scalp (n=4), patchy alopecia areata scalp (n=8), and alopecia totalis/universalis scalp (n=8). RNA was extracted with the PAXgene miRNA kit for fixed scalp, the miRNeasy kit for PBMCs, and the RNeasy kit for mouse skin. Amplification of TCRbeta CDR3 regions was done by immunoSEQ multiplex PCR using 35 Vbeta forward primers and 13 Jbeta reverse primers. Points the paper makes about the study in general: Higher clonality and more expanded CD8+ clones were observed in lesional scalp than in normal scalp, particularly in alopecia totalis/universalis, a finding suggestive of antigenic drive. Because the treated cohort was small and had just a single nonresponder, larger studies are needed to establish links between baseline CD8+ expansion and response. Shared TCR sequences between patients were less evident than in mice, which may be partly attributable to HLA diversity in the patient population. Many expanded lesional clones persisted in scalp and blood during tofacitinib treatment, which may partly explain relapse after stopping treatment. Tofacitinib significantly decreased scalp clonality and the number of expanded CD8+ clones among the top 100 scalp clones. Resident alphabeta T cells in normal human skin are also sequenced, complicating scalp TCR repertoire analysis, unlike mouse skin dominated by gammadelta T cells.

The CDR3 goes from the cysteine to the phenylalanine over 14 residues. This entry keeps only the CDR3 DNA: 42 bases, framed from base 1. CDR1 and CDR2, looked up from the germline V gene (reference sequence), are SEHNR and FQNEAQ. The germline ends are 14 bases apart after V is trimmed by 5 bases and J by 5 bases. The method was the immunoSEQ multiplex PCR assay. RNA was extracted from all samples and reverse transcribed into cDNA, which served as template for TCR sequencing. First-strand cDNA was synthesized with SuperScript III using a 2:1 mix of oligo-dT and random hexamers. A synthetic immune receptor repertoire was used to assess amplification bias, and residual bias was removed computationally. For the original study's pipeline: After raw reads were preprocessed to remove errors, the CDR3 was defined following IMGT conventions as running from the conserved cysteine to phenylalanine. Clonality was calculated as 1 minus Shannon entropy normalized by log2 of the number of productive unique TCRs. Whether each scalp clone was CD4 or CD8 was inferred by checking scalp TCRbeta sequences against the CD4 and CD8 repertoires from sorted blood. TCRdb carries this immuneACCESS record with in-frame sequences only. Its versions omit some clonotypes, under half of them owing to an unresolved V gene in the studies checked, with the rest unexplained. V, J and clone size derive from that table, while D and trimming were established from the DNA sequence. The sample contains roughly 99,000 clones, around 84% of them found a single time. Together, the top ten hold 24% of the sample.

On this clone: The antigen it binds to is not known. No quality values exist for individual bases; no much larger clone is one base distant.

The time point label here, explained by the study, means: 20 to 30 weeks on oral tofacitinib. The treatment or condition label here, explained by the study, means: oral pan-JAK inhibitor, 5-10 mg twice daily. Peripheral blood and lesional scalp punch biopsies were obtained from patients with alopecia areata. PBMCs were isolated by density centrifugation and stained for CD3, CD4 and CD8, after which CD4+ and CD8+ T cells were sorted on a FACSAria. The origin of this receptor is a human donor with alopecia areata. The sequenced sample was CD8+ T cells sorted from blood, obtained at week 24, from a patient treated with tofacitinib. This sequence uses TRBV7-9 and TRBJ2-3, with the D gene possibly TRBD1 or TRBD2, each one fitting 6 bases. The nucleotide sequence reads TGTGCCAGCAGCCAGGAGGGGGTTGGAGATACGCAGTATTTT. Its product reads: CASSQEGVGDTQYF. With the rest looked up from the reference TRBV7-9 and TRBJ2-3 genes rather than sequenced, the full variable domain is DTGVSQNPRHKITKRGQNVTFRCDPISEHNRLYWYRQTLGQGPEFLTYFQNEAQLEKSRLLSDRFSAERPKGSFSTLEIQRTEQGDSAMYLCASSQEGVGDTQYFGPGTRLTVL.